This T cell receptor (beta chain) originates from a study of cytomegalovirus exposure and HLA in healthy donors. In the PCR, 60 Vbeta and 13 Jbeta primers were used. Assay: immunoSEQ multiplex PCR; the TCRdb copy retains only in-frame clones and omits some. The data hold about 170,000 clones, with roughly 73% observed a single time. Findings of the study overall: In a later analysis, an Asian-associated ancestry cluster reportedly showed fewer N-insertions than the approximately 660-donor mean.

The ends lost 3 bases at V and 2 bases at J; junction bases unmatched: 8. This CDR3 contains 16 residues. Germline CDR1 and CDR2: SGHKS and YYEKEE (reference sequence). In the case of this clone: Its antigen is not identified.

This sequence joins TRBV5-5 and TRBJ2-1, with 7 bases aligning to TRBD1. Source material: PBMCs. The origin of this receptor is a female donor in good health and CMV-seronegative. CDR3 DNA sequence: TGTGCCAGCAGCTCAAGGAACAGGGGCGCCTACAATGAGCAGTTCTTC. It encodes CASSSRNRGAYNEQFF.